The next 13 T cell receptor beta chains were all read from a single sample in a study of monozygotic twins with inflammatory bowel disease (dated by TCRdb to between 2018 and 2021). The library relied on 5' RACE. The sample was run on an Illumina HiSeq 2500. After reprocessing by TCRdb, each CDR3 protein sequence is one entry, and no DNA is given. The table of this sample itemizes about 380,000 distinct CDR3 sequences. The top ten hold 2.6% of the sample. The source material was blood. These receptors came from a human donor with ulcerative colitis or Crohn's disease, or a healthy co-twin of an affected twin (not recorded which).

The rearrangement links TRBV5-1 to TRBJ2-1; absent DNA, TCRdb's TRBD1 call cannot be checked. This CDR3 has 15 residues. Germline V CDR1 and CDR2: SGHRS, YFSETQ. The CDR3 region is CASSLGFLGGNEQFF.

V is TRBV7-6 and J is TRBJ1-1; TCRdb's D gene call, TRBD1, goes unchecked for lack of DNA. Germline CDR1 and CDR2: SGHVS and FNYEAQ. This CDR3 is 13 amino acids long. The CDR3 here is CASSPGGNTEAFF.

The V call is TRBV3-1, the J call TRBJ2-5. CDR1 is LGHDT and CDR2 is YNNKEL in the germline V gene (reference sequence). The CDR3 loop spans 12 amino acids. The CDR3 here is CASSPFRETQYF.

This chain connects TRBV7-3 to TRBJ2-1; absent DNA, TCRdb's TRBD1 call cannot be checked. The CDR3 extends over 16 amino acids. Germline assignment: CDR1 SGHTA and CDR2 FQGTGA. CDR3 region: CASSAIQGGTYNEQFF. The entire variable domain, with the rest obtained from reference TRBV7-3 and TRBJ2-1, is as follows: GAGVSQTPSNKVTEKGKYVELRCDPISGHTALYWYRQSLGQGPEFLIYFQGTGAADDSGLPNDRFFAVRPEGSVSTLKIQRTERGDSAVYLCASSAIQGGTYNEQFFGPGTRLTVL.

V usage is TRBV12-3 or TRBV12-4 and J usage is TRBJ2-7; checking the TCRdb D call of TRBD2 is not possible without DNA. CDR3 length equals 15 residues. The CDR3 here is CASSFGGTTSYEQYF.

The CDR3 protein is CASSSRQGMKTQYF. This chain joins TRBV5-1 and TRBJ2-5; without DNA, the TCRdb call of TRBD1 cannot be checked. Germline CDR1 SGHRS, CDR2 YFSETQ. CDR3 size: 14 residues.

Here the CDR3 reads CASSQVRYWEQATFNYGYTF. The chain links TRBV4-3 to TRBJ1-2; the TRBD1 assignment by TCRdb is unverifiable without DNA. This CDR3 contains 20 residues. Germline V gene data show CDR1 as LGHNA and CDR2 as YSLEER.

The chain employs TRBV20-1 and TRBJ1-1; there is no DNA to check the TCRdb D call of TRBD1. The germline gives CDR1 DFQATT, CDR2 SNEGSKA (reference sequence). The CDR3 is 14 amino acids. This chain's CDR3 is CSARVGGGNAEAFF.

The chain joins TRBV20-1 to TRBJ2-1. CDR1 and CDR2 from the germline V gene are DFQATT and SNEGSKA (reference sequence). CDR3 length equals 16 residues. The CDR3 loop reads CSARDRTGSSYNEQFF.

The genes are TRBV4-2 and TRBJ1-6; lacking DNA, the TRBD1 call made by TCRdb goes unchecked. This CDR3 is built from 16 residues. Looked up from germline, CDR1 is LGHNA and CDR2 is YNFKEQ. Here the CDR3 reads CASSQDRAGESSPLHF.

The J gene is TRBJ1-6, the V gene TRBV6-1. Per germline, CDR1 MNHNS and CDR2 SASEGT. The CDR3 is 17 residues long. CDR3 sequence reads: CASSPRGRESYNSPLHF.

The chain carries TRBV28 and TRBJ1-5. The V gene's germline CDR1 is MDHEN and CDR2 SYDVKM. This CDR3 comprises 14 residues. The CDR3 region is CASTEGPSNQPQHF.

The rearrangement joins TRBV7-6 to TRBJ2-7; TCRdb's assignment of TRBD1 cannot be checked, as there is no DNA. The CDR3 consists of 16 residues. Germline V gene sequence: CDR1 SGHVS, CDR2 FNYEAQ. The CDR3 reads CATSQGTEKGPYEQYF.